The next 3 T cell receptor beta chains were all read from a single sample in a study of shared clonotypes between healthy human individuals. The repertoire was sequenced with immunoSEQ multiplex PCR; TCRdb's copy has only in-frame clones and lacks some. The data show 780,000 or so clones, with 55% to 75% seen just once and over 1.5% held by the top ten. Sequenced material: memory CD4+ T cells sorted from blood. The subset: CD45RA-negative fraction. The origin of the receptors is a woman between 25 and 40 years old in good health.

This sequence joins TRBV29-1 and TRBJ2-5; D might be TRBD1 (6 bases). The DNA end favors TRBJ2-7, so the J call may be wrong. Per germline, CDR1 SQVTM and CDR2 ANQGSEA. The CDR3 has 11 residues. CDR3: CSVGQSYEQYF. In DNA, the CDR3 is TGCAGCGTCGGACAGTCCTACGAGCAGTACTTC.

In this sample, this clone turned up a few times. The rearrangement joins TRBV6-4 to TRBJ2-1; possibly TRBD2 for D (7 bases). V lost 6 bases and J lost 9, with 18 bases in between. CDR3 length: 14 amino acids. CDR1 is MRHNA, CDR2 SNTAGT, per germline. This CDR3 reads CASRVSGGGGEQFF. The CDR3 DNA sequence: TGTGCCAGCAGAGTGTCCGGCGGGGGCGGTGAGCAGTTCTTC.

The chain combines TRBV30 with TRBJ1-5; D possibly corresponds to TRBD1 (5 bases). Trimming left V 3 bases short and J 0 bases short, with 9 bases between. Germline CDR1 reads GTSNPN; CDR2 reads SVGIG (reference sequence). The CDR3 length is 14 residues. CDR3 in amino acids: CAWSNRNSNQPQHF. CDR3 nucleotides: TGTGCCTGGAGCAACAGGAATAGCAATCAGCCCCAGCATTTT.